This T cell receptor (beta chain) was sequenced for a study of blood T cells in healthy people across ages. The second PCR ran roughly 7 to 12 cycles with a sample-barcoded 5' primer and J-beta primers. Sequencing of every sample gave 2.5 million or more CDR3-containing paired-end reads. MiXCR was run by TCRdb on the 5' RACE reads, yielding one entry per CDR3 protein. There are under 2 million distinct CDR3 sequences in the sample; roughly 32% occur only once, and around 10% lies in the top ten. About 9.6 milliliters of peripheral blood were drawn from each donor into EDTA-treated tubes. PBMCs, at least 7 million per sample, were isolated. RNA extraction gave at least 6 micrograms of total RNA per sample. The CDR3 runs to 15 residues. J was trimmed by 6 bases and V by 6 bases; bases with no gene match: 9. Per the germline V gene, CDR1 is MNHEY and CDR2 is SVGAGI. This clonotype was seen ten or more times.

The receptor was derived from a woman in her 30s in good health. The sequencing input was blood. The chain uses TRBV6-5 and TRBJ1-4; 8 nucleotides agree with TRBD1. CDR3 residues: CASSQGWDRHEKLFF. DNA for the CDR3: TGTGCCAGCAGCCAAGGGTGGGACAGGCATGAAAAACTGTTTTTT.